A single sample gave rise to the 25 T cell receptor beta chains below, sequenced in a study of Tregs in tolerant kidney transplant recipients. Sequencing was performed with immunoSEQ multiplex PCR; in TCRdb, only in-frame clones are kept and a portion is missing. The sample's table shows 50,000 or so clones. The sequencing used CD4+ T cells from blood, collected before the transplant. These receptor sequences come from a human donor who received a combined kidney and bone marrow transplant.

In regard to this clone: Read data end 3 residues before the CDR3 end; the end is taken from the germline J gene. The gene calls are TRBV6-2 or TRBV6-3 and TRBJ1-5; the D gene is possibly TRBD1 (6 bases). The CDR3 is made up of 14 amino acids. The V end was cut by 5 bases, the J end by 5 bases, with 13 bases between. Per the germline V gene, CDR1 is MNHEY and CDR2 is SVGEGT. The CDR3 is CASSLLSGDQPQHF. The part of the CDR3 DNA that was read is TGTGCCAGCAGTCTACTCTCAGGGGATCAGCCC.

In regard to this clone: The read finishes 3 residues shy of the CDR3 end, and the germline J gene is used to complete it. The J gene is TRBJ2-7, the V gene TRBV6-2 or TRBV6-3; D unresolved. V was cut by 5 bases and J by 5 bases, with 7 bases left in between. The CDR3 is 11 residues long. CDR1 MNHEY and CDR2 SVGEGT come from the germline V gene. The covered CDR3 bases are TGTGCCAGCAGTGACCGGGACGAG. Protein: CASSDRDE. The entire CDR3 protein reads CASSDRDEQYF.

The CDR3 bases that were read are TGTGCCAGCTCACCAGCGGGACAGGTTACCTACGAG. Its protein product is CASSPAGQVTYE. The full CDR3 is CASSPAGQVTYEQYF. V is TRBV18 and J is TRBJ2-7, with TRBD1 matching 8 bases. The read terminates 3 residues ahead of where the CDR3 ends, so the germline J gene completes it. The length of the CDR3 is 15 residues. The V gene end was trimmed by 2 bases and the J gene end by 2 bases; junction bases not matched to a gene: 5. Germline V gene lookup returns CDR1 KGHSH and CDR2 LQKENI.

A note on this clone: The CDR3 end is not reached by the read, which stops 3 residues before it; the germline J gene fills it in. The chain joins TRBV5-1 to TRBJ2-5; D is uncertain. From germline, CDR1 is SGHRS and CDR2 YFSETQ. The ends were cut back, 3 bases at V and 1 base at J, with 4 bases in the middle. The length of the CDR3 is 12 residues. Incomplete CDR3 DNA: TGCGCCAGCAGCTACTCCCAAGAGACC. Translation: CASSYSQET. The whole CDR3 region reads CASSYSQETQYF.

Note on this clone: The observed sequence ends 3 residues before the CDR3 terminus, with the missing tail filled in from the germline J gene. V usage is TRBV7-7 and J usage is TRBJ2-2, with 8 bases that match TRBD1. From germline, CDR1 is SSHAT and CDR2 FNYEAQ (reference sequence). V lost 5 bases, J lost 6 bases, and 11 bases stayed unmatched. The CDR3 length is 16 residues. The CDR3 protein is CASSPGARGRPGELFF. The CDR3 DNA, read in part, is TGTGCCAGCAGCCCCGGAGCCAGGGGGCGCCCCGGGGAG.

The CDR3 bases that were read are TGTGCCAGTAGTATCTTCCGAGGGGGGGCGGGCAATGAG. It encodes CASSIFRGGAGNE. In full, the CDR3 reads CASSIFRGGAGNEQFF. The J gene is TRBJ2-1, the V gene TRBV19, with D maybe TRBD2 (7 bases). The CDR3 is cut off 3 residues early in the read; its end comes from the germline J gene. Between the trimmed V and J ends, which lost 3 bases and 6 bases, there was a span of 18 bases. This CDR3 has 16 amino acids. Germline values: CDR1 LNHDA, CDR2 SQIVND (reference sequence).

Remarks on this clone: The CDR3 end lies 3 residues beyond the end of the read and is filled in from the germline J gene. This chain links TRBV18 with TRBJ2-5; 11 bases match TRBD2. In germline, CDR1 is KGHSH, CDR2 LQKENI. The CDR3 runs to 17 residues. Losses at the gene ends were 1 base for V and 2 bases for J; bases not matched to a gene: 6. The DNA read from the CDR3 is TGTGCCAGCTCACCACTTAATCTAGCGGGAGGACAAGAGACC. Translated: CASSPLNLAGGQET. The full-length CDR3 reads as CASSPLNLAGGQETQYF.

The sequenced CDR3 bases are TGTGCCAGCAGTTACGGGGGACTGGCTGGCCGGTATGAG. This translates into CASSYGGLAGRYE. The full CDR3 protein reads CASSYGGLAGRYEQFF. The rearrangement joins TRBV6-2 or TRBV6-3 to TRBJ2-1; D is possibly TRBD2 (6 bases). The observed sequence ends 3 residues before the CDR3 terminus, with the missing tail filled in from the germline J gene. The germline V gene has CDR1 MNHEY and CDR2 SVGEGT. This CDR3 is built from 16 residues. Trimming took off 2 bases at V and 8 bases at J, with 19 bases between the two ends.

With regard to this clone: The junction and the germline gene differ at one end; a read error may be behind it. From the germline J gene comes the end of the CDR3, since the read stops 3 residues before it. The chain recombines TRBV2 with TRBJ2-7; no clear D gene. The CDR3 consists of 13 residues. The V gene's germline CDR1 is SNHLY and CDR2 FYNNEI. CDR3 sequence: CANSDSRSDEQYF. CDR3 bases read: TGTGCCAACAGTGATAGTCGGTCCGACGAG.

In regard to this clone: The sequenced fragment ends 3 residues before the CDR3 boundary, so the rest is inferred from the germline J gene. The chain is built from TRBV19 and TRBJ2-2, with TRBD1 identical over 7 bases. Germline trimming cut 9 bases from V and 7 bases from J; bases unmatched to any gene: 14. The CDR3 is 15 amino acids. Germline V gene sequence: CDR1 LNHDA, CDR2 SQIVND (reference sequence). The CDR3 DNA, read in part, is TGTGCCAGCGTCACCAGACAGGGTTCCGGCGGGGAG. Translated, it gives CASVTRQGSGGE. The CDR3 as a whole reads CASVTRQGSGGELFF.

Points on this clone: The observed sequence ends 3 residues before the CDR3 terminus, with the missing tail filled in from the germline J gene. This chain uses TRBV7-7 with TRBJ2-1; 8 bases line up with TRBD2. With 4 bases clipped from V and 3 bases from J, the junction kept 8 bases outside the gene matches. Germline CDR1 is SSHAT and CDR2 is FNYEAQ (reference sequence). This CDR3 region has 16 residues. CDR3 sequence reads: CASSSRPSGGYNEQFF. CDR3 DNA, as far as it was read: TGTGCCAGCAGCTCCAGGCCGAGCGGGGGCTACAATGAG.

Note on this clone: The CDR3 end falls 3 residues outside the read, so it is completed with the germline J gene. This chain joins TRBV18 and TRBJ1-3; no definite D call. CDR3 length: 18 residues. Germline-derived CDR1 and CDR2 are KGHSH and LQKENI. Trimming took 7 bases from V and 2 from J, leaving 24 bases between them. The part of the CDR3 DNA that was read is TGTGCCAGCTTACCGAGGCCCCAGCGATTTAGTGCTGGAAACACC. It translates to CASLPRPQRFSAGNT. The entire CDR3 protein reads CASLPRPQRFSAGNTIYF.

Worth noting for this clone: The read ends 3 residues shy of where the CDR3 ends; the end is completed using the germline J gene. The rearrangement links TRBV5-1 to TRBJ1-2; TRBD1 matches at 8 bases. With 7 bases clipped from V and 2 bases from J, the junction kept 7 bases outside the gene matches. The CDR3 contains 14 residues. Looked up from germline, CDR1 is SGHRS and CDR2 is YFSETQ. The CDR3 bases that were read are TGCGCCAGCGGCCCAGCAGGGGGCAACTATGGC. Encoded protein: CASGPAGGNYG. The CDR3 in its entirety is CASGPAGGNYGYTF.

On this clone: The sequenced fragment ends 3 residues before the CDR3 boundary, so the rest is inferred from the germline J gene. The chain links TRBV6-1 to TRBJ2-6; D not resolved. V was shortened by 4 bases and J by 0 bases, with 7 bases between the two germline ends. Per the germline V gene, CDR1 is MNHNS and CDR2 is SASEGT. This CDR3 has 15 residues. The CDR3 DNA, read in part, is TGTGCCAGCAGTGGATTACTCTCTGGGGCCAACGTC. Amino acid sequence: CASSGLLSGANV. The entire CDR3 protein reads CASSGLLSGANVLTF.

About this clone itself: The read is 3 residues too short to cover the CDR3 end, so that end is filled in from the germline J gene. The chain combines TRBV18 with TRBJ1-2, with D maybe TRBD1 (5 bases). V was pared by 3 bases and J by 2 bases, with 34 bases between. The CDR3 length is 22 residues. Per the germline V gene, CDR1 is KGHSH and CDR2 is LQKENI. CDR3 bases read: TGTGCCAGCTCACCGGGGCCACAACTACTACCGCCACGGAGGTCCGGAAACTATGGC. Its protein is CASSPGPQLLPPRRSGNYG. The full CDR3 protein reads CASSPGPQLLPPRRSGNYGYTF.

CDR3 bases read: TGCAGTGCTAGAGATGGCACAGTCTATGGC. Translating it yields CSARDGTVYG. The full CDR3 protein reads CSARDGTVYGYTF. The gene calls are TRBV20-1 and TRBJ1-2; D is ambiguous. The read gets to within 3 residues of the CDR3 end, and the germline J gene fills in the rest. The V gene lost 0 bases and the J gene lost 4 bases, with 9 bases spanning the gap. Germline CDR1 and CDR2: DFQATT and SNEGSKA (reference sequence). CDR3 length: 13 amino acids.

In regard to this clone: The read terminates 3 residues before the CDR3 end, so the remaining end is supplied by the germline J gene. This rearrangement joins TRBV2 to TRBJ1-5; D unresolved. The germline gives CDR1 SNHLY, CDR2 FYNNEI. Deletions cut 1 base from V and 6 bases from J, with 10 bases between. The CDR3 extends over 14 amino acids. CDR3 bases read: TGTGCCAGCAGTGAAGAAGGGTTTGGTCAGCCC. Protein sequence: CASSEEGFGQP. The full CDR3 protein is CASSEEGFGQPQHF.

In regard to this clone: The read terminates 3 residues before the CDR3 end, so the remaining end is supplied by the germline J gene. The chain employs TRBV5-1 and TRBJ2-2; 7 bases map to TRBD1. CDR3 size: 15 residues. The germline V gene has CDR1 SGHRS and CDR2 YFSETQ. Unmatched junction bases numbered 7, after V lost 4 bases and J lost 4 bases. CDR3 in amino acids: CASSESDRATGELFF. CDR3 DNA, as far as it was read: TGCGCCAGCAGCGAATCCGACAGGGCCACCGGGGAG.

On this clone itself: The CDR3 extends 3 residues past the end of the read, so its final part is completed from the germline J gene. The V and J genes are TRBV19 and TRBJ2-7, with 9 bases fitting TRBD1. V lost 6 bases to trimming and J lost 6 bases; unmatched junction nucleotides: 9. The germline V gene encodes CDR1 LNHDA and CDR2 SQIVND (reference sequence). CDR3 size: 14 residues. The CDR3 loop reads CASSPGQGPAEQYF. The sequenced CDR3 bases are TGTGCCAGTAGCCCCGGACAGGGGCCGGCCGAG.

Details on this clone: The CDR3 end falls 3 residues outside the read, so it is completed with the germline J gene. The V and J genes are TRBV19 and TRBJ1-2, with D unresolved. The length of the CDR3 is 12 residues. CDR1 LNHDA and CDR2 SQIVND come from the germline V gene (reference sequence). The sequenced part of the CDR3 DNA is TGTGCCAGTAGTTCTCGGACTGGGGGC. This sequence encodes CASSSRTGG. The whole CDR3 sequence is CASSSRTGGYTF.

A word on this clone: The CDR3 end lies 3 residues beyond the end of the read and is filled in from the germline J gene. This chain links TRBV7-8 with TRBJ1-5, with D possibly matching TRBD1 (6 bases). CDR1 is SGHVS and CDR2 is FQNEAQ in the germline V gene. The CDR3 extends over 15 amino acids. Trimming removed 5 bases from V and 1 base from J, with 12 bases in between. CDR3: CASSPEGQSNQPQHF. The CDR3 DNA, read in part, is TGTGCCAGCAGCCCCGAGGGACAAAGCAATCAGCCC.

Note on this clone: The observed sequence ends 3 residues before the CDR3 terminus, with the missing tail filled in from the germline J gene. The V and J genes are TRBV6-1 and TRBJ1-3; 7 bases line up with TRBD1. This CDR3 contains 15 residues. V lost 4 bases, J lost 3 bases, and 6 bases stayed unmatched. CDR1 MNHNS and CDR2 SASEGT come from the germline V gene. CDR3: CASSAPGGGGNTIYF. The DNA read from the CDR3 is TGTGCCAGCAGTGCACCAGGGGGAGGTGGAAACACC.

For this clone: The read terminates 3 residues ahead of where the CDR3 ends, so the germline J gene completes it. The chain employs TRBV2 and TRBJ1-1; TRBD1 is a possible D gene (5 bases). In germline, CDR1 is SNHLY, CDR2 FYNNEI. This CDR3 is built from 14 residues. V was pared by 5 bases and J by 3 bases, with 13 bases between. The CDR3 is CASSTSGADTEAFF. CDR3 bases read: TGTGCCAGCAGTACCAGCGGGGCGGACACTGAA.

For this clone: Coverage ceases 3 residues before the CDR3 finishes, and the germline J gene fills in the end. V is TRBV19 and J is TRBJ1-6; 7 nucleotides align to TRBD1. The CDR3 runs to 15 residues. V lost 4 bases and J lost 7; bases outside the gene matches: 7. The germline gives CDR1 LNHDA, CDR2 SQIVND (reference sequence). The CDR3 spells CASSTWDSPNSPLHF. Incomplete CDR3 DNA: TGTGCCAGTAGTACCTGGGACAGTCCAAATTCACCC.

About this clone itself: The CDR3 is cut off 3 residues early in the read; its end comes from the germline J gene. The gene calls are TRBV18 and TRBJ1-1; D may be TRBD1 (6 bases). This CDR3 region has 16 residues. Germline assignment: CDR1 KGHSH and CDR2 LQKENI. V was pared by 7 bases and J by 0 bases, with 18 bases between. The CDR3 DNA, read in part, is TGTGCCAGCTTACCGACGAACAGGGCTATGAACACTGAA. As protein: CASLPTNRAMNTE. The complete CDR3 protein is CASLPTNRAMNTEAFF.